The source of this T cell receptor beta chain is a study of T-cell reconstitution after alpha-beta-depleted transplantation in children listed by TCRdb under 2016. Study-level background: The study quantitatively tracked T-cell immune reconstitution after TCRalphabeta/CD19-depleted allogeneic hematopoietic cell transplantation in children using TCR repertoire profiling.

Comment on this clonotype: There is no known antigen for this receptor. No much larger clone exists at a distance of one base, and base qualities are not known.

General study outcomes and caveats: The frequencies of hyperexpanded clones fell over the following months, and after one year, T-cell counts and TCRbeta diversity were mostly attributed to newly produced T cells. About two months after transplant, the apparently early recovery of alphabetaT-cell counts reportedly depended on just several hundred clones that had expanded rapidly and came from non-depleted graft cells. In some patients, the high TCRbeta diversity seen at day 60 was put down to recipient T cells and intrathymic progenitors that had survived conditioning.

The treatment or condition label on this specimen signifies: allogeneic hematopoietic cell transplantation with graft depleted of TCRalphabeta T cells and CD19 B cells. The transplant recipients were children given TCRalphabeta/CD19-depleted allogeneic hematopoietic cell grafts. The method was PCR. This sample was sequenced with an Illumina HiSeq 2500. TCR library preparation used molecular barcoding, with unique molecular identifiers applied to normalize quantification of the TCRbeta repertoire. TCRdb reprocessed the public reads (quality trimming at Q25 with fastp, clone calling with MiXCR) and kept in-frame beta chains. Every distinct CDR3 protein forms one entry, paired with its most common genes and DNA. This sample is represented by 330,000 or so distinct CDR3 sequences; roughly a tenth of them were singletons. Jointly, the top ten make up just under 7.5% of the sample. The clonotype originates from a boy in the first two years of life with acute myeloid leukemia, due to receive a stem cell transplant. The source material was PBMCs, sampled before TCRalphabeta/CD19-depleted stem cell transplant.

This receptor carries the CDR3 CASGLDWDRGCEQYF. The DNA is as follows: TGTGCTAGTGGTTTGGACTGGGACAGGGGGTGCGAGCAGTACTTC. The chain links TRBV12-5 with TRBJ2-7; TRBD1 aligns with 11 central bases. Its CDR3 holds 15 amino acids, cysteine through phenylalanine. Only the CDR3 DNA is retained, 45 bases long and in frame from the first base. After removal of 1 base from V and 6 bases from J, the junction retains 5 bases not matched to a gene. The germline V gene supplies CDR1 LGHNT and CDR2 FRNRAP.